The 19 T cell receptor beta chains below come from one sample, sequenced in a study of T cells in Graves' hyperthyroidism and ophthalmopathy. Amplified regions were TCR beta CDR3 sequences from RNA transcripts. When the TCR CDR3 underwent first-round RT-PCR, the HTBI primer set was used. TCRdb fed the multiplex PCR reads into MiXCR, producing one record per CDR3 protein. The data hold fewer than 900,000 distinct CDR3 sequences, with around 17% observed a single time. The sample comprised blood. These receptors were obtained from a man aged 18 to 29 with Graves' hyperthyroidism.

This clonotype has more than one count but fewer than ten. The CDR3 reads CASSPYDTLSSYNEQFF. CDR3 sequence (DNA): TGTGCCAGCTCACCTTATGACACCTTAAGCTCCTACAATGAGCAGTTCTTC. V and J are TRBV18 and TRBJ2-1; D gene unclear. Germline V lookup: CDR1 KGHSH, CDR2 LQKENI. The CDR3 sequence is 17 residues long. Between the trimmed V and J ends, which lost 3 bases and 0 bases, there was a span of 15 bases.

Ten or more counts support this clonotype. This chain's CDR3 is CASSPGEGFYEQFF. As DNA, the CDR3 is TGTGCCAGCTCACCAGGAGAGGGATTTTATGAGCAGTTCTTC. This sequence joins TRBV18 and TRBJ2-1, with D tentatively TRBD2 (5 bases). Trimming took off 2 bases at V and 8 bases at J, with 13 bases between the two ends. Germline assignment: CDR1 KGHSH and CDR2 LQKENI. This CDR3 region has 14 residues.

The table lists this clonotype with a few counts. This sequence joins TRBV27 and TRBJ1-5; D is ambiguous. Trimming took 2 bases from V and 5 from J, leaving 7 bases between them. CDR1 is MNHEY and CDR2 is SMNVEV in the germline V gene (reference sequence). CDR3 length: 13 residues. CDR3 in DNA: TGTGCCAGCAGTTTAGTCCGACATCAGCCCCAGCATTTT. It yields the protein CASSLVRHQPQHF.

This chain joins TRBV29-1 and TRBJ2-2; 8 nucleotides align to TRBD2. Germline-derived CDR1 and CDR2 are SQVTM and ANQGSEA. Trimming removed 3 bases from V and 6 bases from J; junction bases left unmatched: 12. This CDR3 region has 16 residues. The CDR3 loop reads CSVERSLSGSPGELFF. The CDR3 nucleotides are TGCAGCGTTGAGAGGTCCCTAAGCGGGAGCCCCGGGGAGCTGTTTTTT.

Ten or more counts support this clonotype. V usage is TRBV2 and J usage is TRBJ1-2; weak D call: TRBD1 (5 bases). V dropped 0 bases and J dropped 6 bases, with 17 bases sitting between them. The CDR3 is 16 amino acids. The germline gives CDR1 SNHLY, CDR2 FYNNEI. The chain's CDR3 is CASSEASGTEDNGYTF. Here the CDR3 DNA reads TGTGCCAGCAGTGAAGCTTCCGGGACGGAGGACAATGGCTACACCTTC.

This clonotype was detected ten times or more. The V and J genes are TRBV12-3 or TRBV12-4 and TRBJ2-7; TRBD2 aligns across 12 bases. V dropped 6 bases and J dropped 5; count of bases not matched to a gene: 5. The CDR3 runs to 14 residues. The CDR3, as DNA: TGTGCCAGCAGAGCTAGCGGGAGGGACCACGAGCAGTACTTC. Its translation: CASRASGRDHEQYF.

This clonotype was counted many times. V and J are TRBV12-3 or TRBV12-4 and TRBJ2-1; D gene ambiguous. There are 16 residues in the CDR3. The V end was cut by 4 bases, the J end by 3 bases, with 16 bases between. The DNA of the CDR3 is TGTGCCAGCAGTTCCCTACCTGCGGCTGTCTACAATGAGCAGTTCTTC. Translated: CASSSLPAAVYNEQFF.

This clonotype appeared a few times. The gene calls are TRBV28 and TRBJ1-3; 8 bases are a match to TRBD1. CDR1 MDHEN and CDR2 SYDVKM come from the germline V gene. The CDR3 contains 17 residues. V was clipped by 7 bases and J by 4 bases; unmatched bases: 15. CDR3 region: CASNMIGTGETGNTIYF. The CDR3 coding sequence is TGTGCCAGCAATATGATTGGGACAGGCGAGACGGGAAACACCATATATTTT.

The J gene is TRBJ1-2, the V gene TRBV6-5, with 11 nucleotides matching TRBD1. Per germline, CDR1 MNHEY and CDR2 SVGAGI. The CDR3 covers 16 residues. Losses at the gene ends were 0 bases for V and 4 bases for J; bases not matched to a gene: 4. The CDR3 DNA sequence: TGTGCCAGCAGTTACTCACGGACAGGGGGCTTCTATGGCTACACCTTC. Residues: CASSYSRTGGFYGYTF.

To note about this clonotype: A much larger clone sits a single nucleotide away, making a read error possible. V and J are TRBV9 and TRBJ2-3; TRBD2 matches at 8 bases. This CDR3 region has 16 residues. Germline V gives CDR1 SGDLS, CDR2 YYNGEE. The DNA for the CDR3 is TGTGCCAGCAGCATCGGAGGCGGGAGGCAGGCAGATGCGCAGTATTTT. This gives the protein CASSIGGGRQADAQYF.

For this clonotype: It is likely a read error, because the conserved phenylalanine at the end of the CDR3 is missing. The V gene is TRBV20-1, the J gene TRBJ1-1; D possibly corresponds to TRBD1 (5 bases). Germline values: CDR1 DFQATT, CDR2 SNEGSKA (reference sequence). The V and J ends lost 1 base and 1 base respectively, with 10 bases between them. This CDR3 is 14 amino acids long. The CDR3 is CSARGGGPNTEAFL. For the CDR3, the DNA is TGCAGTGCTAGAGGGGGGGGTCCGAACACTGAAGCTTTCCTT.

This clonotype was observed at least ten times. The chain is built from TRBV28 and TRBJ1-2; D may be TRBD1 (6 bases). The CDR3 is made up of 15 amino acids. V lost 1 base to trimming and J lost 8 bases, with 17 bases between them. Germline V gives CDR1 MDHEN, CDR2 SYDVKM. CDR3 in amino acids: CASSLSAAGAEGYTF. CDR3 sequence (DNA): TGTGCCAGCAGTTTATCCGCAGCAGGGGCGGAGGGCTACACCTTC.

CDR3 bases: TGCAGCGTTGAAGTCGGGGATCCCTACGAGCAGTACTTC. The encoded protein is CSVEVGDPYEQYF. V and J are TRBV29-1 and TRBJ2-7, with TRBD2 as a possible D gene (5 bases). CDR3 length: 13 amino acids. The V gene lost 1 base and the J gene lost 2 bases, with 9 bases spanning the gap. Per the germline V gene, CDR1 is SQVTM and CDR2 is ANQGSEA.

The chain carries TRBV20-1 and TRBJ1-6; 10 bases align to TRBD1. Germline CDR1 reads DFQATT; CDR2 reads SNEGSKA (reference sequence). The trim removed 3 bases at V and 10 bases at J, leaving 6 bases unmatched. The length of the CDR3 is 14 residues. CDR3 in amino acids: CSASRTGGESPLHF. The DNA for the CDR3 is TGCAGTGCTAGCCGGACAGGGGGTGAATCACCCCTCCACTTT.

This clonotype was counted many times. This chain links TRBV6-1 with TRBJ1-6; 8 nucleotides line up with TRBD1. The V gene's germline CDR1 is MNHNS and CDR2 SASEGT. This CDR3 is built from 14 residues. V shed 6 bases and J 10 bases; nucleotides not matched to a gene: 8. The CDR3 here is CASSWTGIRSPLHF. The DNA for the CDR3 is TGTGCCAGCAGCTGGACAGGGATCAGATCACCCCTCCACTTT.

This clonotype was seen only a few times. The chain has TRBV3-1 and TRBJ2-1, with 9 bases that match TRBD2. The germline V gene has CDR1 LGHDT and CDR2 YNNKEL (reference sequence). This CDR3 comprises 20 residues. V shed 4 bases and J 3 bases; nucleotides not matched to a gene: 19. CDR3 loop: CASSPETPRREGRFYNEQFF. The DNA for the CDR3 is TGTGCCAGCAGCCCCGAAACCCCGCGGCGGGAGGGCCGGTTCTACAATGAGCAGTTCTTC.

CDR3 DNA sequence: TGTGCCAGCAGCGTAGTCGGACTAGCGGGTACAGATACGCAGTATTTT. It encodes CASSVVGLAGTDTQYF. The chain uses TRBV9 and TRBJ2-3; 11 bases match TRBD2. This CDR3 spans 16 amino acids. V lost 0 bases to trimming and J lost 3 bases; unmatched junction nucleotides: 3. Germline loops: CDR1 SGDLS, CDR2 YYNGEE.

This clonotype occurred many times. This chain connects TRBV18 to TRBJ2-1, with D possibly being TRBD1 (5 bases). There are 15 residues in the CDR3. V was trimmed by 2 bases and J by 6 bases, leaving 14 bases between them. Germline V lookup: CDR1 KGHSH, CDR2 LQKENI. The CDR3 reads CASSPEAGLSNEQFF. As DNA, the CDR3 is TGTGCCAGCTCACCAGAGGCAGGGTTAAGCAATGAGCAGTTCTTC.

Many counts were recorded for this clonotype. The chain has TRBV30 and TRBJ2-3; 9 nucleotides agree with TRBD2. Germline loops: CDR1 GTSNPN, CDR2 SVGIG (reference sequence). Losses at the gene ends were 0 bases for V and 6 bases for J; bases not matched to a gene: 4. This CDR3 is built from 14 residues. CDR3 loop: CAWSVLAGFDTQYF. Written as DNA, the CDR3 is TGTGCCTGGAGTGTACTAGCGGGTTTTGATACGCAGTATTTT.